The 21 T cell receptor beta chains given below trace back to one sample, sequenced in a study of chemoradiotherapy in HPV16-positive cancers. The method was immunoSEQ multiplex PCR; TCRdb's version includes in-frame clones alone and lacks a portion of them. The sample gives about 2,900 clones, around 90% of which show up once; 2.9% is in the top ten. This specimen was tumor tissue, taken from a patient who underwent chemoradiotherapy. These receptor sequences come from a human donor with HPV-associated anogenital cancer.

This chain connects TRBV10-3 to TRBJ1-3; D unresolved. CDR1 is ENHRY, CDR2 SYGVKD, per germline. V was pared by 8 bases and J by 0 bases, with 8 bases between. The CDR3 runs to 13 residues. The CDR3 coding sequence is TGTGCCATCGTAGCCGACTCTGGAAACACCATATATTTT. Protein product: CAIVADSGNTIYF.

The chain combines TRBV30 with TRBJ1-2; no reliable D call. The CDR3 consists of 12 residues. Germline V gene data show CDR1 as GTSNPN and CDR2 as SVGIG (reference sequence). Trimming took off 0 bases at V and 0 bases at J, with 2 bases between the two ends. As DNA, the CDR3 is TGTGCCTGGAGTGTGACTAACTATGGCTACACCTTC. It translates to CAWSVTNYGYTF.

The J gene is TRBJ1-2, the V gene TRBV7-6; D ambiguous. The CDR3 covers 13 residues. The germline CDR1 and CDR2 sequences are SGHVS and FNYEAQ. The V gene lost 5 bases and the J gene lost 7 bases, with 14 bases spanning the gap. In DNA, the CDR3 is TGTGCCAGCAGCCCTGGATCTGTCTTTGGCTACACCTTC. Protein product: CASSPGSVFGYTF.

The chain carries TRBV6-5 and TRBJ2-1; 7 bases match TRBD2. This CDR3 contains 15 residues. Germline assignment: CDR1 MNHEY and CDR2 SVGAGI. Germline trimming cut 7 bases from V and 3 bases from J; bases unmatched to any gene: 9. CDR3 loop: CASTPPTGGYNEQFF. In DNA, the CDR3 is TGTGCCAGCACCCCGCCCACGGGAGGCTACAATGAGCAGTTCTTC.

This clone was seen a few times. The CDR3 bases are TGTGCCAGCAGCAAACTCCGGGGGAGCTCCTACAATGAGCAGTTCTTC. Translating it yields CASSKLRGSSYNEQFF. The gene calls are TRBV21-1 and TRBJ2-1; whether TRBD2, the table's D call, matches the DNA was not checked. TRBV21-1 is deemed a pseudogene. CDR3 length: 16 residues.

This chain joins TRBV29-1 and TRBJ2-1; no clear D gene. V shed 6 bases and J shed 6 bases, with 15 bases lying between them. Germline CDR1 is SQVTM and CDR2 is ANQGSEA. The CDR3 is 13 amino acids. The CDR3 spells CSVGAPLINEQFF. The CDR3 DNA reads TGCAGCGTGGGCGCCCCTCTGATCAATGAGCAGTTCTTC.

This rearrangement joins TRBV6-4 to TRBJ2-3; TRBD2 agrees at 9 bases. V shed 3 bases and J 0 bases; nucleotides not matched to a gene: 4. The V gene's germline CDR1 is MRHNA and CDR2 SNTAGT. The CDR3 covers 16 residues. This CDR3 reads CASSERAGGSTDTQYF. CDR3 bases: TGTGCCAGCAGTGAGAGAGCGGGAGGAAGCACAGATACGCAGTATTTT.

The chain combines TRBV4-1 with TRBJ1-4, with D tentatively TRBD1 (5 bases). Trimming shortened V by 5 bases and J by 0 bases, and 13 bases separated the two germline ends. Germline CDR1 and CDR2: MGHRA and YSYEKL. The CDR3 totals 16 residues. The chain's CDR3 is CASSIYGGATNEKLFF. The CDR3 region has the DNA TGCGCCAGCAGCATCTATGGGGGGGCAACTAATGAAAAACTGTTTTTT.

Concerning this clone itself: Germline and junction disagree at one end, which may indicate a read error. This same CDR3 is encoded by further DNA sequences in the sample. CDR3 amino acids: CASSFREDQPQHF. CDR3 nucleotides: TGTGCCAGCAGTTTCAGGGAGGATCAACCCCAGCATTTT. This chain links TRBV27 with TRBJ1-5; perhaps TRBD1 as D (5 bases). The CDR3 loop spans 13 amino acids. From germline, CDR1 is MNHEY and CDR2 SMNVEV (reference sequence).

The V and J genes are TRBV5-4 and TRBJ2-3; 15 bases agree with TRBD2. Germline V gene lookup returns CDR1 SGHNT and CDR2 YYREEE (reference sequence). The CDR3 consists of 17 residues. With 4 bases clipped from V and 4 bases from J, the junction kept 7 bases outside the gene matches. The CDR3 coding sequence is TGTGCCAGCAGCAAATGGACTAGCGGGAGGGCGGCAGATACGCAGTATTTT. It translates to CASSKWTSGRAADTQYF.

The chain links TRBV5-4 to TRBJ2-6; no definite D call. CDR3 length equals 15 residues. Between the trimmed V and J ends, which lost 5 bases and 2 bases, there was a span of 11 bases. CDR1 is SGHNT and CDR2 is YYREEE in the germline V gene (reference sequence). CDR3 loop: CASRPLGAGANVLTF. In DNA, the CDR3 is TGTGCCAGCAGGCCTTTAGGCGCTGGGGCCAACGTCCTGACTTTC.

The J gene is TRBJ1-4, the V gene TRBV2; D not certain. The CDR3 consists of 11 residues. Trimming removed 6 bases at V and 10 bases at J, with 9 bases between. Per germline, CDR1 SNHLY and CDR2 FYNNEI. This CDR3 reads CASRVEGKLFF. As DNA, the CDR3 is TGTGCCAGCAGGGTTGAAGGAAAACTGTTTTTT.

The chain links TRBV6-1 to TRBJ1-2; a weak D match, TRBD1 (5 bases). The CDR3 has 15 amino acids. Trimming stripped 3 bases from V and 4 bases from J, with 15 bases between. In germline, CDR1 is MNHNS, CDR2 SASEGT. CDR3 sequence reads: CASSDGTFTGYGYTF. The CDR3 coding sequence is TGTGCCAGCAGTGACGGGACTTTTACAGGCTATGGCTACACCTTC.

This clone was counted once. The chain is built from TRBV27 and TRBJ1-4; TRBD1 matches at 7 bases. The V gene's germline CDR1 is MNHEY and CDR2 SMNVEV (reference sequence). CDR3 length: 14 amino acids. V gave up 6 bases and J gave up 5 bases; unmatched junction bases: 6. Written as DNA, the CDR3 is TGTGCCAGCAGAGGACAGGCGGGGAATGAAAAACTGTTTTTT. Its translation is CASRGQAGNEKLFF.

The rearrangement joins TRBV19 to TRBJ1-4, with 8 bases that match TRBD1. V dropped 5 bases and J dropped 5; count of bases not matched to a gene: 4. The CDR3 loop spans 14 amino acids. Germline V lookup: CDR1 LNHDA, CDR2 SQIVND (reference sequence). The CDR3 sequence: CASSARTGNEKLFF. CDR3 nucleotides: TGTGCCAGTAGTGCCCGGACAGGGAATGAAAAACTGTTTTTT.

The rearrangement links TRBV6-6 to TRBJ1-5, with D unresolved. Germline lookup yields CDR1 MNHNY and CDR2 SVGAGI (reference sequence). This CDR3 has 15 amino acids. Trimming stripped 5 bases from V and 7 bases from J, with 18 bases between. CDR3 in DNA: TGTGCCAGCAGTCCCCCCGGGCAGGCTGGACAGCCCCAGCATTTT. Translating gives CASSPPGQAGQPQHF.

The rearrangement links TRBV19 to TRBJ1-1; no definite D call. Trimming took 5 bases from V and 1 from J, leaving 11 bases between them. Germline V CDR1 and CDR2: LNHDA, SQIVND (reference sequence). The CDR3 covers 14 residues. CDR3 nucleotides: TGTGCCAGTAGTCCCGGGCCACAGAACACTGAAGCTTTCTTT. It is translated as CASSPGPQNTEAFF.

This sequence joins TRBV2 and TRBJ2-2; 7 nucleotides align to TRBD1. CDR1 and CDR2 from the germline V gene are SNHLY and FYNNEI. CDR3 length equals 14 residues. With V trimmed by 8 bases and J by 5 bases, 8 bases remained unmatched. The CDR3 DNA is TGTGCCAGCCGGGGACAGTTAGGGACCGGGGAGCTGTTTTTT. Translation gives CASRGQLGTGELFF.

V is TRBV15 and J is TRBJ1-2; no firm D call. The CDR3 length is 13 residues. Trimming took 6 bases from V and 10 from J, leaving 18 bases between them. Germline CDR1 LNHNV, CDR2 YYDKDF (reference sequence). Here the CDR3 DNA reads TGTGCCACCAGAGGGTCGGATCTTCCGGTCTACACCTTC. This codes for CATRGSDLPVYTF.

The chain recombines TRBV5-1 with TRBJ2-2, with D possibly being TRBD1 or TRBD2 (6 bases each). CDR1 and CDR2 (germline): SGHRS, YFSETQ. The ends were cut back, 0 bases at V and 4 bases at J, with 16 bases in the middle. This CDR3 spans 17 amino acids. The DNA for the CDR3 is TGCGCCAGCAGCTTGGAGGGGGGCGTAGTGACCACCGGGGAGCTGTTTTTT. Its translation is CASSLEGGVVTTGELFF.

This sequence joins TRBV14 and TRBJ2-3; 13 nucleotides agree with TRBD2. This CDR3 comprises 15 residues. Looked up from germline, CDR1 is SGHDN and CDR2 is FVKESK. The trim removed 4 bases at V and 5 bases at J, leaving 3 bases unmatched. CDR3 nucleotides: TGTGCCAGCAGCCCCAGACTAGCGGGGGGAGATACGCAGTATTTT. It encodes CASSPRLAGGDTQYF.